Listed below are T cell receptor beta chains from one sample, sequenced in a study of CD8 T cells in Susac syndrome. TCRdb re-called the immunoSEQ multiplex PCR reads with MiXCR, one entry per CDR3 protein. The sample consists of about 300,000 distinct CDR3 sequences, about 82% of them appearing once. Sequenced input: CD8+ T cells from PBMCs. Receptors were obtained from a human donor with multiple sclerosis. CDR3s include the opening cysteine and the closing phenylalanine or tryptophan. A D gene is named only where the DNA matches it firmly. Clone size is given for some rows only: seen once, a few or many times, or a class if the clone is expanded.

cdr3_length,d_call,v_call,j_call,clone_size,cdr3_aa
14,-,TRBV29-1,TRBJ2-6,once,CSVPTGTGANVLIF
18,-,TRBV4-3,TRBJ1-4,once,CASSQEIDRIPTNEKLFF
14,-,TRBV9,TRBJ2-1,-,CASSFAEGFYEQFF
16,TRBD2,TRBV7-9,TRBJ2-1,once,CASSYTSGLSYNEQFF
16,TRBD2,TRBV20-1,TRBJ2-1,-,CSAPRTSDYSYIEQFF
13,TRBD1,TRBV29-1,TRBJ2-2,-,CSSPGQGPGELFF
14,-,TRBV6-6,TRBJ1-1,-,CASIRGHLNTEAFF
11,-,TRBV12-3/TRBV12-4,TRBJ2-5,-,CASSKTETQYF
14,-,TRBV12-3/TRBV12-4,TRBJ1-5,-,CASSPDGRNQPQHF
15,-,TRBV6-5,TRBJ2-1,-,CASNPTPNPSPEQFF
16,-,TRBV4-1,TRBJ2-7,-,CASSQDSGGLSYEQYF
14,-,TRBV19,TRBJ1-2,-,CASSMAPGVDGYTF
15,-,TRBV6-2/TRBV6-3,TRBJ2-7,once,CASGLGGGSPYEQYF
15,-,TRBV6-2/TRBV6-3,TRBJ1-2,once,CASIKTLGRNYGYTF
16,-,TRBV7-3,TRBJ2-1,-,CASSPRGTDSYNEQFF
14,-,TRBV10-3,TRBJ2-2,-,CAISDPTDTGELFF
16,TRBD2,TRBV5-6,TRBJ2-3,-,CASSSGLAGRTDTQYF
14,TRBD1,TRBV19,TRBJ2-1,-,CASSWGQGLNEQFF
16,TRBD1,TRBV4-1,TRBJ2-1,-,CASSQDGGRGRNEQFF
13,-,TRBV28,TRBJ1-1,-,CASSLTRNTEAFF
14,TRBD2,TRBV20-1,TRBJ2-1,-,CSPPRVAGGSEQFF
14,TRBD2,TRBV2,TRBJ2-7,-,CASMETSGSSEQYF
14,-,TRBV24-1,TRBJ1-5,-,CATSELGSNQPQHF
15,TRBD1,TRBV7-9,TRBJ1-3,-,CASSGTALSGNTIYF
15,-,TRBV4-2,TRBJ2-3,-,CASSPWGDETDTQYF
17,TRBD1,TRBV7-2,TRBJ2-3,-,CASSLFQGAIMGDTQYF
16,-,TRBV5-6,TRBJ2-1,-,CASSFPGLGGSIEQFF
13,-,TRBV27,TRBJ1-1,-,CASSLDAVTEAFF
14,-,TRBV4-2,TRBJ1-5,-,CASSQESPDQPQHF
15,-,TRBV6-1,TRBJ2-7,-,CASSLSGTSRDEQYF
14,-,TRBV9,TRBJ2-3,-,CASTSVGSTDTQYF
13,-,TRBV4-3,TRBJ1-2,-,CASSQDYAVGYTF
17,TRBD2,TRBV10-2,TRBJ2-3,once,CASGERLAGVRTDTQYF
14,TRBD1,TRBV9,TRBJ2-2,-,CASTLTGGFGELFF
15,TRBD1,TRBV19,TRBJ2-3,-,CASRDRDSLRDTQYF
16,TRBD1,TRBV4-3,TRBJ2-5,few,CASSQDIGQGPETQYF
13,-,TRBV12-3/TRBV12-4,TRBJ2-7,-,CASSWGNYDEQYF
19,-,TRBV12-3/TRBV12-4,TRBJ2-1,-,CASSFRGLTESRAYNEQFF
15,-,TRBV12-3/TRBV12-4,TRBJ2-7,-,CASSLDVRISYEQYF
14,-,TRBV10-3,TRBJ1-1,-,CAISELGSPTEAFF
18,TRBD2,TRBV7-9,TRBJ2-1,-,CASSPSSVAGGVSNEQFF
16,TRBD1,TRBV24-1,TRBJ2-2,-,CATSDLGQGITGELFF
14,-,TRBV6-5,TRBJ1-1,-,CASRPEARDTEAFF
12,TRBD1,TRBV7-2,TRBJ2-1,-,CASGTVYNEQFF
14,-,TRBV6-2/TRBV6-3,TRBJ2-7,once,CASSYGLNSYEQYF
16,TRBD2,TRBV15,TRBJ2-1,-,CATSRDGTSGYNEQFF
15,-,TRBV11-2,TRBJ2-1,-,CASSQRGSSYNEQFF
18,-,TRBV19,TRBJ1-5,-,CASSIIIGASSSNGPQHF
17,TRBD1,TRBV19,TRBJ2-5,-,CASSTDRGAKIQETQYF
15,TRBD2,TRBV9,TRBJ2-3,once,CASSQLAGPTDTQYF
15,TRBD2,TRBV28,TRBJ2-5,-,CASSWFSGSQETQYF
15,TRBD1,TRBV24-1,TRBJ2-1,-,CATSDSGQGRNEQFF
14,TRBD1,TRBV7-2,TRBJ1-1,-,CASSLVGTGNEAFF
15,TRBD1,TRBV27,TRBJ2-4,-,CASSLSRASGGIQYF
15,TRBD1,TRBV6-5,TRBJ1-5,-,CASSYSGQQHQPQHF